These 24 T cell receptor beta chains came from one sample sequenced in a study of identical twins. Each CDR3 protein is one row after TCRdb ran MiXCR on the 5' RACE reads. There are some 590,000 distinct CDR3 sequences in the sample; approximately 10% occur only once, and 2.5% to 3.5% lies in the top ten. The sample was also reused in another study, on yellow fever vaccine responses in identical twins.

Sequenced input: PBMCs. The receptors derive from a young woman in good health.

This clonotype was recorded many times. The genes are TRBV7-2 and TRBJ2-7; D may be TRBD1 (5 bases). Trimming shortened V by 0 bases and J by 4 bases, and 10 bases separated the two germline ends. CDR1 is SGHTA, CDR2 FQGNSA, per germline. The CDR3 extends over 14 amino acids. The CDR3 loop reads CASSLAAQEYEQYF. The DNA for the CDR3 is TGTGCCAGCAGCTTAGCCGCACAGGAGTACGAGCAGTACTTC.

This clonotype was seen many times. The chain carries TRBV5-8 and TRBJ1-6; TRBD1 might be the D (6 bases). Trimming pared 7 bases from V and 9 bases from J, leaving 14 bases between. The CDR3 has 13 residues. Germline CDR1 SGHTS, CDR2 YDEGEE. The CDR3 sequence is CASGDTRFSPLHF. CDR3 bases: TGTGCCAGCGGGGACACCCGATTTTCACCCCTCCACTTT.

There are many counts of this clonotype. The chain carries TRBV29-1 and TRBJ2-5; possibly TRBD1 or TRBD2 for D (5 bases each). CDR3 size: 14 residues. Trimming shortened V by 3 bases and J by 2 bases, and 13 bases separated the two germline ends. Germline V gives CDR1 SQVTM, CDR2 ANQGSEA. The CDR3 bases are TGCAGCGTTGAGGGGGTCAGACTTCAAGAGACCCAGTACTTC. It specifies CSVEGVRLQETQYF.

There are a few counts of this clonotype. The gene calls are TRBV6-1 and TRBJ2-1; TRBD2 aligns across 7 bases. Trimming cost V 6 bases and J 4 bases; bases outside gene matches: 9. The germline gives CDR1 MNHNS, CDR2 SASEGT. The CDR3 is made up of 15 amino acids. CDR3 in amino acids: CASSFGTKLYNEQFF. The CDR3 region has the DNA TGTGCCAGCAGCTTCGGGACTAAGTTGTACAATGAGCAGTTCTTC.

The chain links TRBV12-3 or TRBV12-4 to TRBJ2-2; TRBD2 agrees at 9 bases. This CDR3 has 15 amino acids. V was pared by 4 bases and J by 6 bases, with 6 bases of the junction left unmatched. The CDR3 protein is CASSSRGRASGELFF. DNA for the CDR3: TGTGCCAGCAGTTCGCGCGGGAGGGCGTCCGGGGAGCTGTTTTTT.

This chain joins TRBV3-1 and TRBJ2-7; D call uncertain. The V gene's germline CDR1 is LGHDT and CDR2 YNNKEL (reference sequence). The CDR3 spans 15 residues. Trimming removed 0 bases from V and 0 bases from J, with 9 bases in between. The CDR3 DNA sequence: TGTGCCAGCAGCCAAGATGACATTGCCTCCTACGAGCAGTACTTC. Protein sequence: CASSQDDIASYEQYF.

The V call is TRBV7-8, the J call TRBJ2-1; D may be TRBD2 (5 bases). V was shortened by 2 bases and J by 7 bases, with 12 bases between the two germline ends. CDR3 size: 14 residues. In germline, CDR1 is SGHVS, CDR2 FQNEAQ. The CDR3 DNA reads as TGTGCCAGCAGCTTAAGTTTAGCGACTAATGAGCAGTTCTTC. This codes for CASSLSLATNEQFF.

This clonotype has at least ten counts. At one end the junction does not follow the germline gene, possibly because of a read error. The chain couples TRBV5-1 to TRBJ2-7, with unresolved D. In germline, CDR1 is SGHRS, CDR2 YFSETQ. The CDR3 is made up of 13 amino acids. CDR3: CASSPVGAYEQYF. The CDR3 DNA reads TGTGCCAGCAGCCCCGTCGGAGCCTACGAGCAGTACTTC.

The table lists this clonotype with many counts. The chain couples TRBV7-2 to TRBJ2-5, with no clear D. There are 14 residues in the CDR3. Germline lookup yields CDR1 SGHTA and CDR2 FQGNSA. Trimming removed 3 bases from V and 5 bases from J, with 13 bases in between. CDR3 in amino acids: CASSLARSRETQYF. The DNA of the CDR3 is TGTGCCAGCAGCTTGGCTCGCAGTAGGGAGACCCAGTACTTC.

The CDR3 here is CASRGGVGAKNIQYF. The DNA for the CDR3 is TGTGCCAGCAGAGGGGGGGTTGGAGCCAAAAACATTCAGTACTTC. V usage is TRBV2 and J usage is TRBJ2-4; D possibly corresponds to TRBD2 (7 bases). This CDR3 has 15 residues. V was cut by 6 bases and J by 0 bases, with 12 bases left in between. In germline, CDR1 is SNHLY, CDR2 FYNNEI.

This clonotype was found a few times. The V gene is TRBV6-2 or TRBV6-3, the J gene TRBJ1-1; 10 nucleotides align to TRBD1. After removal of 7 bases from V and 4 bases from J, the junction contained 3 bases not matched to a gene. The CDR3 consists of 13 residues. CDR1 is MNHEY and CDR2 is SVGEGT in the germline V gene. The CDR3 reads CASIRTGGTEAFF. Here the CDR3 DNA reads TGTGCCAGCATCAGGACAGGGGGCACTGAAGCTTTCTTT.

There are a few counts of this clonotype. The chain links TRBV7-3 to TRBJ2-7; D is unclear. V shed 0 bases and J shed 5 bases, with 8 bases lying between them. The CDR3 runs to 13 residues. CDR1 and CDR2 from the germline V gene are SGHTA and FQGTGA. CDR3 sequence reads: CASSLTSLNEQYF. CDR3 coding DNA: TGTGCCAGCAGCTTAACCAGTTTAAACGAGCAGTACTTC.

This clonotype was observed a handful of times. V is TRBV3-1 and J is TRBJ2-7, with D perhaps TRBD2 (5 bases). The V and J ends lost 1 base and 6 bases respectively, with 13 bases between them. In germline, CDR1 is LGHDT, CDR2 YNNKEL (reference sequence). The CDR3 has 14 residues. CDR3 nucleotide sequence: TGTGCCAGCAGCCAAGCCCTCGGACTTGCCGAGCAGTACTTC. Amino acids: CASSQALGLAEQYF.

The chain employs TRBV14 and TRBJ2-3, with 10 bases matching TRBD2. CDR1 SGHDN and CDR2 FVKESK come from the germline V gene. This CDR3 spans 16 amino acids. J gave up 2 bases and V 2 bases, and 4 bases lay outside the gene matches. Written as DNA, the CDR3 is TGTGCCAGCAGCCAATTTGGACTAGCGGTCACAGATACGCAGTATTTT. Amino acids: CASSQFGLAVTDTQYF.

The chain links TRBV29-1 to TRBJ2-5; no definite D call. The CDR3 consists of 15 residues. The germline V and J ends were trimmed by 4 bases and 4 bases, with 19 bases remaining between them. Germline CDR1 and CDR2: SQVTM and ANQGSEA. CDR3 bases: TGCAGCGTTGGTTTTAGCCCCATCGGTGGAGAGACCCAGTACTTC. As protein: CSVGFSPIGGETQYF. Looking up the rest from reference TRBV29-1 and TRBJ2-5 gives the full variable domain: SAVISQKPSRDICQRGTSLTIQCQVDSQVTMMFWYRQQPGQSLTLIATANQGSEATYESGFVIDKFPISRPNLTFSTLTVSNMSPEDSSIYLCSVGFSPIGGETQYFGPGTRLLVL.

This clonotype has a count of ten or more. The chain has TRBV9 and TRBJ2-1; 13 bases align to TRBD2. Germline loops: CDR1 SGDLS, CDR2 YYNGEE. The CDR3 sequence is 16 residues long. The V gene end was trimmed by 2 bases and the J gene end by 8 bases; junction bases not matched to a gene: 7. The CDR3, as DNA: TGTGCCAGCAGCGTGGAAGGGACTAGCGGGGAGGATGAGCAGTTCTTC. Amino acid sequence: CASSVEGTSGEDEQFF.

As DNA, the CDR3 is TGCGCCAGCAGCCAAGATGGTGTATACAATGAGCAGTTCTTC. Protein product: CASSQDGVYNEQFF. J is TRBJ2-1 and V is TRBV4-3; D remains unclear. CDR3 size: 14 residues. Trimming cost V 0 bases and J 4 bases, with 7 bases left between them. The germline V gene encodes CDR1 LGHNA and CDR2 YSLEER.

This clonotype showed up just a few times. A read error may produce the germline difference seen at one junction end. This chain links TRBV28 with TRBJ1-4; 9 bases agree with TRBD1. This CDR3 comprises 16 residues. In germline, CDR1 is MDHEN, CDR2 SYDVKM. CDR3 sequence: CTSRISSTGGEGKLFF. The CDR3 DNA reads TGTACCAGCAGAATTTCCTCCACAGGGGGCGAGGGAAAACTGTTTTTT.

This chain uses TRBV19 with TRBJ2-1; TRBD2 agrees at 10 bases. V lost 2 bases to trimming and J lost 4 bases; unmatched junction nucleotides: 11. The germline gives CDR1 LNHDA, CDR2 SQIVND (reference sequence). The CDR3 contains 18 residues. CDR3 protein: CASSISSGGLQIYNEQFF. The CDR3, as DNA: TGTGCCAGTAGTATAAGTAGCGGGGGGTTACAGATTTACAATGAGCAGTTCTTC. The whole variable domain, filled in from reference TRBV19 and TRBJ2-1, reads DGGITQSPKYLFRKEGQNVTLSCEQNLNHDAMYWYRQDPGQGLRLIYYSQIVNDFQKGDIAEGYSVSREKKESFPLTVTSAQKNPTAFYLCASSISSGGLQIYNEQFFGPGTRLTVL.

V and J are TRBV28 and TRBJ1-1; D is perhaps TRBD1 (6 bases). Germline loops: CDR1 MDHEN, CDR2 SYDVKM. The CDR3 length is 15 residues. Trimming stripped 8 bases from V and 0 bases from J, with 16 bases between. The chain's CDR3 is CASQGQGIMNTEAFF. For the CDR3, the DNA is TGTGCCAGCCAAGGCCAGGGGATCATGAACACTGAAGCTTTCTTT.

The chain uses TRBV20-1 and TRBJ2-5, with no clear D. The V end lost 3 bases, the J end lost 4 bases, and 6 bases lay between the germline ends. The length of the CDR3 is 11 residues. CDR1 is DFQATT and CDR2 is SNEGSKA in the germline V gene (reference sequence). Written as DNA, the CDR3 is TGCAGTGCTAGGGCCTCAGAGACCCAGTACTTC. This translates into CSARASETQYF.

V gene TRBV7-6 combines with J gene TRBJ2-1; 14 positions agree with TRBD2. The V gene's germline CDR1 is SGHVS and CDR2 FNYEAQ. There are 17 residues in the CDR3. J gave up 8 bases and V 5 bases, and 11 bases lay outside the gene matches. This CDR3 reads CASSTIRGLAGEYEQFF. The CDR3 nucleotides are TGTGCCAGCAGCACGATCCGGGGACTAGCGGGGGAGTATGAGCAGTTCTTC.

This clonotype turned up a few times. The chain couples TRBV5-6 to TRBJ2-5, with a weak D call TRBD1 (5 bases). Germline CDR1 is SGHDT and CDR2 is YYEEEE. Trimming removed 0 bases from V and 5 bases from J, with 14 bases in between. This CDR3 comprises 15 residues. The CDR3 bases are TGTGCCAGCAGCTTGGCGGCAGGGCCCTGGGAGACCCAGTACTTC. It codes for CASSLAAGPWETQYF.

This clonotype was recorded many times. J is TRBJ2-1 and V is TRBV5-1; TRBD1 agrees at 9 bases. The V and J ends lost 0 bases and 3 bases, in that order; junction bases with no gene match: 4. Germline-derived CDR1 and CDR2 are SGHRS and YFSETQ. The CDR3 is made up of 16 amino acids. The CDR3 sequence is CASSLVGDRVYNEQFF. In DNA form, the CDR3 reads TGCGCCAGCAGCTTGGTGGGGGACAGGGTCTACAATGAGCAGTTCTTC.